Listed here are 20 T cell receptor beta chains from one sample, sequenced in a study of shared clonotypes between healthy human individuals. The naive CD8 subset, CD45RO-negative cells positively selected for CCR7, excluded terminally differentiated effector memory CD45RA+ cells. TCRdb's copy holds only in-frame clones and misses some; the assay was immunoSEQ multiplex PCR. The data show over 2 million clones, with roughly 94% seen just once and more than 0.95% held by the top ten. Sample: naive CD8+ T cells sorted from blood. These receptors all come from a man aged 18-30 years in good health.

As regards this clone: At the DNA level, this CDR3 is encoded by other sequences in the same sample as well. The chain combines TRBV7-9 with TRBJ2-7; 8 bases match TRBD2. CDR1 and CDR2 from the germline V gene are SEHNR and FQNEAQ (reference sequence). The length of the CDR3 is 15 residues. Losses at the gene ends were 1 base for V and 4 bases for J; bases not matched to a gene: 6. CDR3 sequence: CASSLVGSGVYEQYF. The CDR3 region has the DNA TGTGCCAGCAGCTTAGTCGGTAGCGGGGTTTACGAGCAGTACTTC.

Comment on this clone: This CDR3 is also generated by other DNA sequences in the sample. The V gene is TRBV27, the J gene TRBJ2-7, with TRBD1 matching over 10 bases. The CDR3 is made up of 14 amino acids. Germline V gene sequence: CDR1 MNHEY, CDR2 SMNVEV (reference sequence). V lost 6 bases to trimming and J lost 3 bases; unmatched junction nucleotides: 5. The CDR3 nucleotides are TGTGCCAGCAGCTTCCGGACAGGGGGCTACGAGCAGTACTTC. Translation gives CASSFRTGGYEQYF.

The chain recombines TRBV4-3 with TRBJ2-2; no definite D call. CDR3 size: 16 residues. Germline CDR1 and CDR2: LGHNA and YSLEER. V was clipped by 3 bases and J by 6 bases, with 17 bases between them. The CDR3 is CASSQGPTPQAGELFF. In DNA form, the CDR3 reads TGCGCCAGCAGCCAGGGTCCAACGCCTCAGGCCGGGGAGCTGTTTTTT.

The chain carries TRBV11-1 and TRBJ2-7; 11 bases fit TRBD1. V trimming: 3 bases; J trimming: 4 bases; junction bases outside the gene matches: 2. The CDR3 is 14 residues long. Per germline, CDR1 SGHAT and CDR2 FQDESV (reference sequence). DNA for the CDR3: TGTGCCAGCAGCTTGGGACAGGGGGATTACGAGCAGTACTTC. It encodes CASSLGQGDYEQYF.

The chain has TRBV12-5 and TRBJ2-5; tentative D call: TRBD1 (6 bases). Germline-derived CDR1 and CDR2 are LGHNT and FRNRAP. Trimming left V 6 bases short and J 5 bases short, with 19 bases between. The CDR3 loop spans 15 amino acids. CDR3 DNA sequence: TGTGCTAGTGGCCCGGTTGGGGGCTACGGGGAGACCCAGTACTTC. Translation gives CASGPVGGYGETQYF. Looking up the rest from reference TRBV12-5 and TRBJ2-5 gives the full variable domain: DARVTQTPRHKVTEMGQEVTMRCQPILGHNTVFWYRQTMMQGLELLAYFRNRAPLDDSGMPKDRFSAEMPDATLATLKIQPSEPRDSAVYFCASGPVGGYGETQYFGPGTRLLVL.

CDR3 residues: CASSLSGTGGSPLHF. CDR3 DNA sequence: TGTGCCAGCAGTTTGTCCGGGACAGGGGGTTCACCCCTCCACTTT. The V gene is TRBV27, the J gene TRBJ1-6; the match to TRBD1 covers 11 bases. CDR1 MNHEY and CDR2 SMNVEV come from the germline V gene (reference sequence). J was trimmed by 9 bases and V by 3 bases; bases with no gene match: 4. The length of the CDR3 is 15 residues.

The V call is TRBV2, the J call TRBJ2-5, with 10 bases that match TRBD1. The V gene's germline CDR1 is SNHLY and CDR2 FYNNEI. The length of the CDR3 is 17 residues. The ends lost 2 bases at V and 4 bases at J; junction bases unmatched: 10. CDR3 DNA sequence: TGTGCCAGCAGTGAAATGGCGACAGGGGGCGGAAGAGAGACCCAGTACTTC. Translating gives CASSEMATGGGRETQYF.

This chain joins TRBV19 and TRBJ1-5; TRBD1 might be the D (6 bases). This CDR3 spans 17 amino acids. V was cut by 1 base and J by 3 bases, with 16 bases left in between. Germline values: CDR1 LNHDA, CDR2 SQIVND (reference sequence). CDR3 in DNA: TGTGCCAGTAGTATAGGGCGGACAGTTAACCTCAATCAGCCCCAGCATTTT. Protein: CASSIGRTVNLNQPQHF.

V and J are TRBV10-2 and TRBJ2-7; unclear D gene. With 3 bases removed from V and 6 bases from J, the gap between germline ends came to 9 bases. The CDR3 runs 12 residues. Germline-derived CDR1 and CDR2 are WSHSY and SAAADI. The CDR3 nucleotides read TGCGCCAGCAGTGAAGGTGCGATCGAGCAGTACTTC. Its translation: CASSEGAIEQYF.

The chain links TRBV4-1 to TRBJ2-3; TRBD2 aligns across 8 bases. The CDR3 has 15 residues. Germline-derived CDR1 and CDR2 are MGHRA and YSYEKL. The V segment lost 4 bases and the J segment 2 bases; nucleotides outside the gene matches: 5. CDR3 sequence: CASSRVAGNTDTQYF. The CDR3 DNA is TGCGCCAGCAGCCGAGTAGCGGGGAACACAGATACGCAGTATTTT.

This chain uses TRBV30 with TRBJ2-1; D is ambiguous. Germline assignment: CDR1 GTSNPN and CDR2 SVGIG (reference sequence). Trimming cost V 0 bases and J 8 bases, with 11 bases left between them. The CDR3 length is 13 residues. For the CDR3, the DNA is TGTGCCTGGAGTGTATTCGGGCTCGATGAGCAGTTCTTC. It codes for CAWSVFGLDEQFF.

DNA for the CDR3: TGTGCCAGCAGCCAAGACCAGGGACTAGCCAACGAGCAGTACTTC. Translated: CASSQDQGLANEQYF. The rearrangement uses TRBV4-2 and TRBJ2-7, with 9 positions matching TRBD2. V lost 0 bases, J lost 5 bases, and 5 bases stayed unmatched. The CDR3 covers 15 residues. Germline CDR1 reads LGHNA; CDR2 reads YNFKEQ.

The chain recombines TRBV2 with TRBJ2-1; 12 bases are a match to TRBD2. Looked up from germline, CDR1 is SNHLY and CDR2 is FYNNEI. V shed 4 bases, J shed 1 base, and the junction held 11 bases outside the gene matches. This CDR3 has 19 residues. CDR3 sequence (DNA): TGTGCCAGCAGTGTTTCGGGGACTAGCGGGTCCCTTTCCTACAATGAGCAGTTCTTC. Translating gives CASSVSGTSGSLSYNEQFF.

The DNA for the CDR3 is TGTGCCATCGACGGGAACCGGGACCTAAACACCGGGGAGCTGTTTTTT. It encodes CAIDGNRDLNTGELFF. The chain is built from TRBV10-3 and TRBJ2-2; D is tentatively TRBD1 or TRBD2 (5 bases each). V lost 8 bases, J lost 2 bases, and 18 bases lay in between. The germline V gene has CDR1 ENHRY and CDR2 SYGVKD. This CDR3 contains 16 residues.

J is TRBJ2-3 and V is TRBV6-5; the D gene could be TRBD1 or TRBD2 (5 bases each). The germline V gene has CDR1 MNHEY and CDR2 SVGAGI. V was clipped by 2 bases and J by 3 bases, with 9 bases between them. CDR3 length: 14 amino acids. This chain's CDR3 is CASSYGGLTDTQYF. The DNA for the CDR3 is TGTGCCAGCAGTTACGGGGGTTTGACAGATACGCAGTATTTT.

Notes on this clone: At one end, the junction sequence differs from germline, possibly due to a read error. The chain joins TRBV10-3 to TRBJ1-5, with D hard to call. This CDR3 comprises 16 residues. The germline gives CDR1 ENHRY, CDR2 SYGVKD. This chain's CDR3 is CAISIMHLAGKQPQHF. Here the CDR3 DNA reads TGTGCCATCAGTATTATGCATCTGGCGGGCAAGCAGCCCCAGCATTTT.

The chain uses TRBV28 and TRBJ2-7, with D possibly matching TRBD1 (5 bases). This CDR3 comprises 14 residues. V was cut by 5 bases and J by 0 bases, with 11 bases left in between. CDR1 is MDHEN, CDR2 SYDVKM, per germline. CDR3 DNA: TGTGCCAGCAGTCAGGCTGGGGCCTCCTACGAGCAGTACTTC. Amino acid sequence: CASSQAGASYEQYF. Supplemented by reference TRBV28 and TRBJ2-7, the full variable domain reads DVKVTQSSRYLVKRTGEKVFLECVQDMDHENMFWYRQDPGLGLRLIYFSYDVKMKEKGDIPEGYSVSREKKERFSLILESASTNQTSMYLCASSQAGASYEQYFGPGTRLTVT.

This chain links TRBV10-3 with TRBJ1-2; weak D call: TRBD1 (5 bases). The CDR3 is 17 residues long. Looked up from germline, CDR1 is ENHRY and CDR2 is SYGVKD. Trimming cost V 5 bases and J 8 bases, with 27 bases left between them. The CDR3 DNA is TGTGCCATCAGTTGGGGGAAAGACAGCCCAACTTATGAAGGCTACACCTTC. Residues: CAISWGKDSPTYEGYTF.

The chain is built from TRBV6-5 and TRBJ2-3; a possible D gene is TRBD2 (6 bases). V was trimmed by 5 bases and J by 0 bases, leaving 12 bases between them. In germline, CDR1 is MNHEY, CDR2 SVGAGI. The CDR3 consists of 15 residues. The CDR3: CASSQEGTSTDTQYF. CDR3 nucleotides: TGTGCCAGCAGTCAGGAGGGAACAAGCACAGATACGCAGTATTTT.

This chain links TRBV6-5 with TRBJ1-1, with D possibly matching TRBD1 (5 bases). The CDR3 totals 13 residues. CDR1 and CDR2 (germline): MNHEY, SVGAGI. V was clipped by 4 bases and J by 6 bases, with 12 bases between them. The CDR3 sequence is CASSSAGRPEAFF. CDR3 DNA: TGTGCCAGCAGTTCGGCAGGGAGGCCTGAAGCTTTCTTT.